Shown below are 14 T cell receptor beta chains from a single sample sequenced in a study of T cells in Graves' hyperthyroidism and ophthalmopathy. Amplified TCR beta CDR3 regions came from RNA transcripts. First-round RT-PCR with HTBI primers amplified the TCR CDR3 region. One entry per CDR3 protein, called by TCRdb with MiXCR from the multiplex PCR reads. There are 350,000 or so distinct CDR3 sequences in the sample; about 15% occur only once, and 30% to 40% lies in the top ten. The sample consisted of blood. Every receptor here comes from a woman between 25 and 40 years old with Graves' hyperthyroidism that later progressed to Graves' ophthalmopathy.

The V call is TRBV29-1, the J call TRBJ2-3, with D possibly matching TRBD2 (6 bases). Per the germline V gene, CDR1 is SQVTM and CDR2 is ANQGSEA. V gave up 7 bases and J gave up 14 bases, with 19 bases separating them. This CDR3 has 11 residues. The CDR3 DNA follows: TGCAGCGCCTCAGCGGGTACCGGTCCGTATTTT. Translated: CSASAGTGPYF.

This clonotype was observed a handful of times. The chain joins TRBV18 to TRBJ2-7; D might be TRBD1 (6 bases). V dropped 8 bases and J dropped 3 bases, with 17 bases sitting between them. Germline-derived CDR1 and CDR2 are KGHSH and LQKENI. The CDR3 is made up of 14 amino acids. The CDR3 DNA reads TGTGCCAGCACACGGACAGAGGTCTACTACGAGCAGTACTTC. The encoded protein is CASTRTEVYYEQYF.

This clonotype was detected ten times or more. V usage is TRBV29-1 and J usage is TRBJ2-7, with 12 bases lining up with TRBD2. The germline V gene has CDR1 SQVTM and CDR2 ANQGSEA. CDR3 size: 15 residues. Germline trimming cut 6 bases from V and 3 bases from J; bases unmatched to any gene: 9. CDR3 loop: CSVTILAGGGYEQYF. The CDR3 DNA is TGCAGCGTCACCATACTAGCGGGGGGCGGCTACGAGCAGTACTTC.

This clonotype was observed a few times. The chain recombines TRBV29-1 with TRBJ2-7; 8 bases align to TRBD1. The length of the CDR3 is 13 residues. The V and J ends lost 4 bases and 3 bases, in that order; junction bases with no gene match: 5. Per the germline V gene, CDR1 is SQVTM and CDR2 is ANQGSEA. The CDR3 coding sequence is TGCAGCGTTGTAGGACAGGGACTCTACGAGCAGTACTTC. It translates to CSVVGQGLYEQYF.

The rearrangement uses TRBV27 and TRBJ2-1; TRBD2 is a possible D gene (6 bases). The ends were cut back, 0 bases at V and 4 bases at J, with 10 bases in the middle. The CDR3 length is 15 residues. CDR1 and CDR2 (germline): MNHEY, SMNVEV (reference sequence). The CDR3 sequence: CASSLSRRGYNEQFF. The CDR3 DNA is TGTGCCAGCAGTTTATCGCGGCGGGGTTACAATGAGCAGTTCTTC.

The chain is built from TRBV29-1 and TRBJ2-3, with D perhaps TRBD2 (6 bases). Trimming cost V 5 bases and J 5 bases, with 8 bases left between them. CDR1 is SQVTM and CDR2 is ANQGSEA in the germline V gene. This CDR3 comprises 11 residues. CDR3 in amino acids: CSVMGGDTQYF. DNA for the CDR3: TGCAGCGTTATGGGGGGAGATACGCAGTATTTT.

The V call is TRBV7-2, the J call TRBJ2-3; D is possibly TRBD1 (6 bases). Trimming pared 1 base from V and 1 base from J, leaving 12 bases between. The CDR3 totals 16 residues. The V gene's germline CDR1 is SGHTA and CDR2 FQGNSA. The CDR3 loop reads CASSLEAGVCTDTQYF. The DNA for the CDR3 is TGTGCCAGCAGCTTAGAGGCAGGGGTATGCACAGATACGCAGTATTTT.

The V call is TRBV19, the J call TRBJ1-4; TRBD1 is a possible D gene (6 bases). The CDR3 is made up of 16 amino acids. V gave up 9 bases and J gave up 4 bases, with 21 bases separating them. CDR1 is LNHDA and CDR2 is SQIVND in the germline V gene (reference sequence). Here the CDR3 DNA reads TGTGCCAGCCAAATGAACCCGACAGGTTTTAATGAAAAACTGTTTTTT. As protein: CASQMNPTGFNEKLFF.

The V call is TRBV27, the J call TRBJ2-3; 14 nucleotides align to TRBD2. V shed 6 bases and J 0 bases; nucleotides not matched to a gene: 11. Germline CDR1 MNHEY, CDR2 SMNVEV (reference sequence). CDR3 length: 19 amino acids. The CDR3 nucleotides read TGTGCCAGCAGCTACCTAGGACTAGCGGGAGGCACTAGCACAGATACGCAGTATTTT. As protein: CASSYLGLAGGTSTDTQYF.

This clonotype was recorded once. The chain combines TRBV5-1 with TRBJ1-2; TRBD1 aligns across 9 bases. Germline-derived CDR1 and CDR2 are SGHRS and YFSETQ. Trimming cost V 0 bases and J 0 bases; bases outside gene matches: 9. There are 18 residues in the CDR3. The CDR3, as DNA: TGCGCCAGCAGCTTGGAGACAGGGGGGACCTTCTCTAACTATGGCTACACCTTC. This translates into CASSLETGGTFSNYGYTF.

This clonotype was observed many times. This chain connects TRBV3-1 to TRBJ2-1; D remains ambiguous. The CDR3 is made up of 13 amino acids. With 4 bases removed from V and 9 bases from J, the gap between germline ends came to 13 bases. Germline CDR1 reads LGHDT; CDR2 reads YNNKEL (reference sequence). In DNA form, the CDR3 reads TGTGCCAGCAGCCTCCCACCTTGGGCTGAGCAGTTCTTC. It codes for CASSLPPWAEQFF.

This clonotype occurred a few times. Because the CDR3 is missing its conserved closing phenylalanine or tryptophan, this is likely a read error. The V and J genes are TRBV10-3 and TRBJ2-7, with no clear D. With 3 bases removed from V and 7 bases from J, the gap between germline ends came to 13 bases. CDR3 size: 13 residues. Per the germline V gene, CDR1 is ENHRY and CDR2 is SYGVKD. The CDR3 nucleotides are TGTGCCATCAGTGAAGGGCAGGCTAGAGAGCAGTACCTC. This sequence encodes CAISEGQAREQYL.

The rearrangement joins TRBV12-3 or TRBV12-4 to TRBJ2-2, with D tentatively TRBD1 (6 bases). Trimming stripped 8 bases from V and 4 bases from J, with 11 bases between. CDR3 length: 13 residues. In DNA form, the CDR3 reads TGTGCCAGCTCAGGGGATGCCACCGGGGAGCTGTTTTTT. This codes for CASSGDATGELFF.

This clonotype was seen ten or more times. V and J are TRBV28 and TRBJ2-7, with TRBD2 identical over 11 bases. The CDR3 runs to 15 residues. The J segment lost 5 bases and the V segment lost 5 bases, leaving 8 bases of the junction unmatched. The germline gives CDR1 MDHEN, CDR2 SYDVKM. The CDR3 is CASSPGLAGAHEQYF. Here the CDR3 DNA reads TGTGCCAGCAGTCCAGGACTAGCGGGCGCTCACGAGCAGTACTTC.